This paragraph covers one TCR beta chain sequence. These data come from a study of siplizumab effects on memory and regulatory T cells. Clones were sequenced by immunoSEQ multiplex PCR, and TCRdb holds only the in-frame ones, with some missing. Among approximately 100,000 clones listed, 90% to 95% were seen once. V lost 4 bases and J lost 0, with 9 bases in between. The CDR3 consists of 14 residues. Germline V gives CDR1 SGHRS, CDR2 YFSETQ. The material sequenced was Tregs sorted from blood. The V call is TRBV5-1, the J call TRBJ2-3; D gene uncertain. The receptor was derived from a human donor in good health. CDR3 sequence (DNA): TGCGCCAGCAGCCTCACTCGGAGCACAGATACGCAGTATTTT. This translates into CASSLTRSTDTQYF.